What follows are 10 T cell receptor beta chains derived from one specimen sequenced in a study of lymphopenia after photon versus proton radiotherapy. Clones were sequenced by immunoSEQ multiplex PCR, and TCRdb holds only the in-frame ones, with some missing. The sample consists of tens of thousands of clones, about 94% of them appearing once. The sample here was peripheral blood, taken from a patient treated with photon-based radiotherapy. The receptor source for this set is a woman aged 50 to 65 with cholangiocarcinoma.

This clone was seen a single time. The chain is built from TRBV12-5 and TRBJ1-2; a weak D match, TRBD1 (5 bases). V lost 0 bases and J lost 3, with 14 bases in between. CDR3 length: 16 amino acids. The germline CDR1 and CDR2 sequences are LGHNT and FRNRAP. CDR3 residues: CASGLVGGPGHYGYTF. For the CDR3, the DNA is TGTGCTAGTGGTTTGGTTGGGGGACCGGGGCACTATGGCTACACCTTC.

This chain's CDR3 is CASGLQHLSSYEQYF. CDR3 DNA sequence: TGTGCTAGTGGTTTACAGCATTTAAGCTCCTACGAGCAGTACTTC. This chain connects TRBV12-5 to TRBJ2-7; D is undetermined. Trimming removed 3 bases at V and 0 bases at J, with 12 bases between. The CDR3 runs 15 residues. Germline CDR1 reads LGHNT; CDR2 reads FRNRAP.

The V and J genes are TRBV21-1 and TRBJ1-1; TRBD1, the table's D call, lacks a check against the DNA. TRBV21-1 is noted as a pseudogene. The CDR3 is 15 residues long. The CDR3 DNA sequence: TGTGCCAGCAGCAAAGGAGGACACGGTACCACTGAAGCTTTCTTT. Amino acids: CASSKGGHGTTEAFF.

This rearrangement joins TRBV27 to TRBJ2-3, with D hard to call. Germline CDR1 MNHEY, CDR2 SMNVEV (reference sequence). V lost 6 bases to trimming and J lost 8 bases, with 33 bases between them. This CDR3 spans 19 amino acids. The CDR3 DNA is TGTGCCAGCAGATCAAGTTTATCCGACCATCCCCAGTTAGGTGGTACGCAGTATTTT. Translated, it gives CASRSSLSDHPQLGGTQYF.

This chain joins TRBV9 and TRBJ2-5; D not resolved. Germline CDR1 SGDLS, CDR2 YYNGEE. The CDR3 is 14 amino acids. V was pared by 0 bases and J by 7 bases, with 13 bases between. The CDR3 DNA reads as TGTGCCAGCAGCGTAGGGGCGGAACCACGGACCCAGTACTTC. This encodes CASSVGAEPRTQYF.

The chain joins TRBV13 to TRBJ2-7, with D possibly being TRBD2 (6 bases). Deletions cut 5 bases from V and 4 bases from J, with 18 bases between. The CDR3 sequence is 15 residues long. CDR1 and CDR2 (germline): PRHDT, FYEKMQ (reference sequence). The CDR3 DNA reads as TGTGCCAGCAGCCCCCCCTGGCTGGCGGGGTACGAGCAGTACTTC. Translating it yields CASSPPWLAGYEQYF. Combining the CDR3 with reference TRBV13 and TRBJ2-7 gives the whole variable domain AAGVIQSPRHLIKEKRETATLKCYPIPRHDTVYWYQQGPGQDPQFLISFYEKMQSDKGSIPDRFSAQQFSDYHSELNMSSLELGDSALYFCASSPPWLAGYEQYFGPGTRLTVT.

This sequence joins TRBV6-5 and TRBJ2-2; TRBD2 is a possible D gene (6 bases). Germline V gene sequence: CDR1 MNHEY, CDR2 SVGAGI. The CDR3 extends over 16 amino acids. Trimming left V 2 bases short and J 1 base short, with 11 bases between. The CDR3 nucleotides read TGTGCCAGCAGTTACCAGGGAGGAGGGAACACCGGGGAGCTGTTTTTT. Translating gives CASSYQGGGNTGELFF.

The chain uses TRBV6-5 and TRBJ2-7; D is unclear. From germline, CDR1 is MNHEY and CDR2 SVGAGI. CDR3 size: 12 residues. The ends were cut back, 5 bases at V and 5 bases at J, with 10 bases in the middle. The CDR3, as DNA: TGTGCCAGCAGTCTCGACCGGCACGAGCAGTACTTC. Its protein product is CASSLDRHEQYF.

The V gene is TRBV25-1, the J gene TRBJ1-2, with no clear D. Looked up from germline, CDR1 is MGHDK and CDR2 is SYGVNS. The CDR3 runs 16 residues. V was cut by 7 bases and J by 4 bases, with 22 bases left in between. CDR3 coding DNA: TGTGCCAGCACTCAATCCACTCAAGTCGGGTCCTATGGCTACACCTTC. Encoded protein: CASTQSTQVGSYGYTF.

The rearrangement links TRBV18 to TRBJ1-2; D remains ambiguous. Germline-derived CDR1 and CDR2 are KGHSH and LQKENI. Deletions cut 8 bases from V and 3 bases from J, with 13 bases between. The CDR3 runs to 13 residues. CDR3 nucleotides: TGTGCCAGCGCTTCCGGGTCTTACTATGGCTACACCTTC. Its protein product is CASASGSYYGYTF.